This TCR beta chain stems from a study of blood T cells in healthy people across ages. Study-level results: Relative to aged donors, long-lived donors carried more naive CD4+ cells and displayed higher diversity.

About this clonotype itself: Its antigen is not identified.

The individuals who served as donors were healthy Caucasians living in Russia, aged about 6 to 95. The CDR3 covers 15 residues. In germline, CDR1 is SGHVS, CDR2 FQNEAQ. V lost 6 bases to trimming and J lost 3 bases; unmatched junction nucleotides: 6. It was with a sample-barcoded 5' primer and a J-beta primer mix that a second PCR of about 6 to 12 cycles was run. Sequencing recovered at least 2.5 million CDR3-containing paired-end reads from each sample. TCRdb re-derived calls from the 5' RACE reads in MiXCR, one entry per CDR3 protein. The table records just over 800,000 distinct CDR3 sequences, approximately 67% of them present only once.

The sample was blood. The TCR comes from a young man in good health. The chain combines TRBV7-8 with TRBJ2-7; 12 bases fit TRBD2. CDR3 sequence (DNA): TGTGCCAGCAGGGAGACTAGCGGGGGAGTCTACGAGCAGTACTTC. It yields the protein CASRETSGGVYEQYF. Based on the CDR3 plus reference TRBV7-8 and TRBJ2-7, the full variable domain is GAGVSQSPRYKVAKRGQDVALRCDPISGHVSLFWYQQALGQGPEFLTYFQNEAQLDKSGLPSDRFFAERPEGSVSTLKIQRTQQEDSAVYLCASRETSGGVYEQYFGPGTRLTVT.